A single sample gave rise to the 32 T cell receptor beta chains below, sequenced in a study of blood T cells in healthy people across ages. PCR was performed a second time for about 6 to 12 cycles using a sample-barcoded 5' primer and a J-beta primer mix. From the 5' RACE reads, TCRdb called clonotypes with MiXCR, one entry per CDR3 protein. This table has nearly 800,000 distinct CDR3 sequences, more than 50% appearing once. Sequenced material: blood. The receptors derive from a man aged 40-49 years in good health.

This clonotype occurred a few times. The rearrangement joins TRBV6-5 to TRBJ2-1; 8 bases map to TRBD2. V lost 0 bases to trimming and J lost 8 bases; unmatched junction nucleotides: 9. The CDR3 sequence is 16 residues long. Germline CDR1 reads MNHEY; CDR2 reads SVGAGI. CDR3 sequence (DNA): TGTGCCAGCAGTTACTCGAGCCTAGCGGGTTTGGATGAGCAGTTCTTC. This encodes CASSYSSLAGLDEQFF.

V is TRBV15 and J is TRBJ2-2; no firm D call. The V end was cut by 0 bases, the J end by 5 bases, with 10 bases between. The CDR3 totals 15 residues. Germline V gives CDR1 LNHNV, CDR2 YYDKDF (reference sequence). The DNA for the CDR3 is TGTGCCACCAGCAGAGATAGGCGGATGACCGGGGAGCTGTTTTTT. As protein: CATSRDRRMTGELFF.

The rearrangement uses TRBV4-2 and TRBJ2-3; 10 bases are a match to TRBD2. The germline gives CDR1 LGHNA, CDR2 YNFKEQ. Trimming cost V 1 base and J 0 bases; bases outside gene matches: 7. This CDR3 comprises 18 residues. CDR3 in DNA: TGTGCCAGCAGCCAAGGTGGAAGCGGGGGGGCTAGCACAGATACGCAGTATTTT. It yields the protein CASSQGGSGGASTDTQYF.

CDR3 amino acids: CSAGRDPNSPLHF. The CDR3 DNA sequence: TGCAGTGCTGGCCGGGACCCTAATTCACCCCTCCACTTT. This chain uses TRBV20-1 with TRBJ1-6, with D perhaps TRBD1 (5 bases). Germline V gene data show CDR1 as DFQATT and CDR2 as SNEGSKA (reference sequence). The CDR3 sequence is 13 residues long. V lost 5 bases and J 6 bases, leaving 11 bases between the germline ends.

The rearrangement links TRBV7-9 to TRBJ2-6; TRBD1 agrees at 11 bases. Germline trimming cut 3 bases from V and 0 bases from J; bases unmatched to any gene: 7. Germline V gene data show CDR1 as SEHNR and CDR2 as FQNEAQ (reference sequence). This CDR3 has 19 amino acids. CDR3 residues: CASSLLPGQGGSGANVLTF. CDR3 nucleotide sequence: TGTGCCAGCAGCTTGCTTCCGGGACAGGGGGGCTCTGGGGCCAACGTCCTGACTTTC. Full variable domain (missing parts from reference TRBV7-9 and TRBJ2-6): DTGVSQNPRHKITKRGQNVTFRCDPISEHNRLYWYRQTLGQGPEFLTYFQNEAQLEKSRLLSDRFSAERPKGSFSTLEIQRTEQGDSAMYLCASSLLPGQGGSGANVLTFGAGSRLTVL.

The CDR3 protein is CASSYSGERDEQFF. In DNA, the CDR3 is TGTGCCAGCAGTTACTCGGGGGAGCGGGATGAGCAGTTCTTC. The chain combines TRBV6-6 with TRBJ2-1, with D maybe TRBD2 (6 bases). Germline assignment: CDR1 MNHNY and CDR2 SVGAGI (reference sequence). Trimming cost V 0 bases and J 8 bases, with 11 bases left between them. The CDR3 runs to 14 residues.

V is TRBV28 and J is TRBJ2-7; D is perhaps TRBD2 (7 bases). V was shortened by 6 bases and J by 3 bases, with 18 bases between the two germline ends. Germline loops: CDR1 MDHEN, CDR2 SYDVKM. This CDR3 is built from 15 residues. Written as DNA, the CDR3 is TGTGCCAGCAGCCTAGGGGGGGAGCTGAACTACGAGCAGTACTTC. This codes for CASSLGGELNYEQYF.

The chain combines TRBV12-3 or TRBV12-4 with TRBJ1-2, with D unresolved. V gave up 1 base and J gave up 0 bases, with 12 bases separating them. The CDR3 is made up of 16 amino acids. The chain's CDR3 is CASSLVAGRANYGYTF. The CDR3 DNA is TGTGCCAGCAGTTTAGTTGCGGGCCGAGCTAACTATGGCTACACCTTC.

The rearrangement uses TRBV5-1 and TRBJ2-6; D is perhaps TRBD1 (6 bases). Germline-derived CDR1 and CDR2 are SGHRS and YFSETQ. V lost 4 bases to trimming and J lost 2 bases, with 13 bases between them. This CDR3 is 16 amino acids long. The CDR3 DNA is TGCGCCAGCAGCCCCGGACAGATAGCTGGGGCCAACGTCCTGACTTTC. It translates to CASSPGQIAGANVLTF.

CDR3 loop: CASSSMTSGSTDTQYF. In nucleotides, the CDR3 is TGTGCCAGCAGCTCGATGACTAGCGGGAGCACAGATACGCAGTATTTT. The genes are TRBV7-9 and TRBJ2-3; 10 nucleotides line up with TRBD2. V lost 4 bases to trimming and J lost 0 bases; unmatched junction nucleotides: 4. The CDR3 is made up of 16 amino acids. Germline assignment: CDR1 SEHNR and CDR2 FQNEAQ (reference sequence).

The chain employs TRBV24-1 and TRBJ2-5; possibly TRBD1 or TRBD2 for D (5 bases each). CDR1 and CDR2 (germline): KGHDR, SFDVKD. Between the trimmed V and J ends, which lost 1 base and 1 base, there was a span of 12 bases. There are 16 residues in the CDR3. As DNA, the CDR3 is TGTGCCACCAGTGATTTTCCCCGGGGCGCCCAAGAGACCCAGTACTTC. Its protein is CATSDFPRGAQETQYF.

This clonotype was counted only a few times. This sequence joins TRBV6-1 and TRBJ2-7; no clear D. Trimming removed 0 bases at V and 0 bases at J, with 18 bases between. Looked up from germline, CDR1 is MNHNS and CDR2 is SASEGT. The CDR3 length is 18 residues. DNA for the CDR3: TGTGCCAGCAGTGAAGCGAGTGGTTTGGCGGTGAGCTCCTACGAGCAGTACTTC. Its protein product is CASSEASGLAVSSYEQYF.

A few counts support this clonotype. DNA for the CDR3: TGTGCCAGCAGTAGCGGGAGCACTGAAGCTTTCTTT. Translating gives CASSSGSTEAFF. V gene TRBV28 combines with J gene TRBJ1-1, with D uncertain. Trimming took 5 bases from V and 4 from J, leaving 8 bases between them. The CDR3 contains 12 residues. Germline CDR1 reads MDHEN; CDR2 reads SYDVKM.

This chain uses TRBV7-9 with TRBJ1-1; possibly TRBD1 for D (5 bases). Germline assignment: CDR1 SEHNR and CDR2 FQNEAQ (reference sequence). The ends were cut back, 5 bases at V and 11 bases at J, with 21 bases in the middle. The CDR3 is 14 amino acids. This CDR3 is CASSPTGGFVTAFF. The CDR3 nucleotides read TGTGCCAGCAGCCCCACTGGGGGGTTTGTTACGGCTTTCTTT.

The V gene is TRBV12-3 or TRBV12-4, the J gene TRBJ2-5; D gene uncertain. The CDR3 has 14 amino acids. Trimming pared 5 bases from V and 2 bases from J, leaving 12 bases between. The DNA of the CDR3 is TGTGCCAGCAGTCATGCGGAGAGACAAGAGACCCAGTACTTC. It yields the protein CASSHAERQETQYF.

The chain has TRBV3-1 and TRBJ2-1, with TRBD2 matching over 13 bases. Germline-derived CDR1 and CDR2 are LGHDT and YNNKEL (reference sequence). The CDR3 sequence is 16 residues long. Trimming removed 1 base from V and 5 bases from J; junction bases left unmatched: 2. The CDR3 sequence: CASSQGTSGGNNEQFF. The CDR3, as DNA: TGTGCCAGCAGCCAAGGGACTAGCGGGGGAAACAATGAGCAGTTCTTC.

This chain connects TRBV10-3 to TRBJ2-7; D gene uncertain. V dropped 4 bases and J dropped 3 bases, with 16 bases sitting between them. The CDR3 contains 15 residues. Germline values: CDR1 ENHRY, CDR2 SYGVKD. The CDR3 sequence is CAISGPDNGVYEQYF. CDR3 nucleotide sequence: TGTGCCATCAGTGGTCCAGACAATGGAGTCTACGAGCAGTACTTC.

This clonotype was found a few times. V and J are TRBV7-3 and TRBJ2-5; 14 bases are a match to TRBD2. The CDR3 totals 18 residues. After removal of 5 bases from V and 4 bases from J, the junction contained 12 bases not matched to a gene. CDR1 and CDR2 (germline): SGHTA, FQGTGA. The CDR3 spells CASSPGTSGRPPLETQYF. The CDR3 DNA sequence: TGTGCCAGCAGCCCCGGGACTAGCGGGAGACCTCCGTTAGAGACCCAGTACTTC.

This chain joins TRBV7-9 and TRBJ2-1; 10 positions agree with TRBD2. In germline, CDR1 is SEHNR, CDR2 FQNEAQ (reference sequence). This CDR3 is 16 amino acids long. The junction had 10 bases not matched to a gene; V was cut back by 7 bases and J by 4 bases. CDR3 sequence: CASNGAGGLVYNEQFF. The CDR3 DNA is TGTGCCAGCAATGGAGCGGGGGGGCTCGTTTACAATGAGCAGTTCTTC.

This clonotype was observed a few times. This sequence joins TRBV29-1 and TRBJ1-2; D ambiguous. The CDR3 length is 12 residues. V gave up 1 base and J gave up 7 bases, with 10 bases separating them. The V gene's germline CDR1 is SQVTM and CDR2 ANQGSEA. CDR3 protein: CSVEGRMGGYTF. CDR3 nucleotides: TGCAGCGTTGAAGGCCGGATGGGTGGCTACACCTTC. The variable domain in full, with the rest retrieved from reference TRBV29-1 and TRBJ1-2, is SAVISQKPSRDICQRGTSLTIQCQVDSQVTMMFWYRQQPGQSLTLIATANQGSEATYESGFVIDKFPISRPNLTFSTLTVSNMSPEDSSIYLCSVEGRMGGYTFGSGTRLTVV.

The chain combines TRBV7-3 with TRBJ2-7; 9 nucleotides agree with TRBD1. After removal of 0 bases from V and 1 base from J, the junction contained 4 bases not matched to a gene. Germline V lookup: CDR1 SGHTA, CDR2 FQGTGA. This CDR3 has 16 residues. CDR3 amino acids: CASSLTLGTGSYEQYF. The CDR3 DNA reads as TGTGCCAGCAGCTTAACACTTGGGACAGGGTCCTACGAGCAGTACTTC.

The genes are TRBV20-1 and TRBJ2-3; perhaps TRBD2 as D (5 bases). V was trimmed by 5 bases and J by 1 base, leaving 13 bases between them. The CDR3 covers 14 residues. CDR1 DFQATT and CDR2 SNEGSKA come from the germline V gene (reference sequence). The chain's CDR3 is CSAGGFPRTDTQYF. The CDR3 coding sequence is TGCAGTGCTGGCGGGTTCCCACGCACAGATACGCAGTATTTT.

The J gene is TRBJ2-3, the V gene TRBV28, with 7 bases identical to TRBD2. The V segment lost 8 bases and the J segment 7 bases; nucleotides outside the gene matches: 15. CDR3 length: 15 residues. Germline V gives CDR1 MDHEN, CDR2 SYDVKM. This CDR3 is CASPNRGEGGNTQYF. The CDR3 DNA is TGTGCCAGCCCTAACCGGGGGGAGGGAGGGAATACGCAGTATTTT. The variable domain in full, completed from reference TRBV28 and TRBJ2-3, reads DVKVTQSSRYLVKRTGEKVFLECVQDMDHENMFWYRQDPGLGLRLIYFSYDVKMKEKGDIPEGYSVSREKKERFSLILESASTNQTSMYLCASPNRGEGGNTQYFGPGTRLTVL.

In its sample, this clonotype was seen many times. The chain couples TRBV12-3 or TRBV12-4 to TRBJ2-6; D is perhaps TRBD2 (7 bases). Trimming cost V 0 bases and J 1 base, with 16 bases left between them. The CDR3 is made up of 19 amino acids. The CDR3 loop is CASSLARGQGNSGANVLTF. The CDR3 coding sequence is TGTGCCAGCAGTTTAGCGCGGGGGCAGGGGAATTCTGGGGCCAACGTCCTGACTTTC.

This clonotype was recorded a few times. CDR3 residues: CASSVAPTGQGGTDTQYF. The CDR3 DNA reads TGTGCCAGCAGCGTAGCCCCTACCGGACAGGGAGGAACAGATACGCAGTATTTT. The rearrangement joins TRBV9 to TRBJ2-3, with 8 bases identical to TRBD1. Germline loops: CDR1 SGDLS, CDR2 YYNGEE. The ends lost 0 bases at V and 3 bases at J; junction bases unmatched: 12. CDR3 length equals 18 residues.

The V call is TRBV24-1, the J call TRBJ2-5; possible D gene TRBD1, 6 bases. The J call is in doubt because the DNA end fits TRBJ2-7 better. Germline CDR1 is KGHDR and CDR2 is SFDVKD. This CDR3 contains 13 residues. The CDR3 loop is CATSDQGPGEQYF. CDR3 nucleotides: TGTGCCACCAGTGATCAGGGGCCAGGCGAGCAGTACTTC.

The V gene is TRBV28, the J gene TRBJ1-5; 7 bases map to TRBD1. Germline V gene data show CDR1 as MDHEN and CDR2 as SYDVKM. The V segment lost 6 bases and the J segment 4 bases; nucleotides outside the gene matches: 12. The CDR3 spans 16 residues. The CDR3 loop reads CASSRRQGAPNQPQHF. In DNA form, the CDR3 reads TGTGCCAGCAGCCGCCGACAGGGAGCCCCAAATCAGCCCCAGCATTTT.

The V and J genes are TRBV24-1 and TRBJ2-7, with D perhaps matching TRBD2 (5 bases). V shed 3 bases and J shed 4 bases, with 15 bases lying between them. CDR1 is KGHDR, CDR2 SFDVKD, per germline. CDR3 size: 15 residues. The CDR3 DNA reads as TGTGCCACCAGTGATGTTAACCGGGGTTTTTACGAGCAGTACTTC. Its translation: CATSDVNRGFYEQYF.

The chain recombines TRBV6-5 with TRBJ1-2, with D possibly being TRBD1 (5 bases). This CDR3 spans 15 amino acids. Per the germline V gene, CDR1 is MNHEY and CDR2 is SVGAGI. V was clipped by 0 bases and J by 8 bases, with 16 bases between them. CDR3 in amino acids: CASSYSGEAIGGYTF. As DNA, the CDR3 is TGTGCCAGCAGTTACTCGGGGGAGGCCATCGGAGGCTACACCTTC.

The chain recombines TRBV4-3 with TRBJ1-2; D possibly corresponds to TRBD1 (5 bases). CDR1 LGHNA and CDR2 YSLEER come from the germline V gene. The V gene lost 1 base and the J gene lost 4 bases, with 13 bases spanning the gap. The CDR3 loop spans 15 amino acids. The CDR3 loop is CASSQALSQGYGYTF. CDR3 nucleotide sequence: TGCGCCAGCAGCCAAGCCCTTTCCCAGGGCTATGGCTACACCTTC.

The chain employs TRBV20-1 and TRBJ2-4; D perhaps matches TRBD2 (7 bases). Trimming cost V 4 bases and J 1 base, with 17 bases left between them. CDR3 length equals 16 residues. Germline CDR1 and CDR2: DFQATT and SNEGSKA (reference sequence). CDR3 in DNA: TGCAGTGCTATCCCAGGGAGGGGGGATGCCAAAAACATTCAGTACTTC. As protein: CSAIPGRGDAKNIQYF.

CDR3 nucleotides: TGTGCCAGCAGTTACTCGATAAGACCGAAGGCGGATACGCAGTATTTT. This codes for CASSYSIRPKADTQYF. The chain combines TRBV6-5 with TRBJ2-3; D gene unclear. The CDR3 contains 16 residues. Trimming stripped 0 bases from V and 6 bases from J, with 16 bases between. CDR1 is MNHEY, CDR2 SVGAGI, per germline.